This TCR beta chain came from a study of identifying expanded T cells in peripheral blood. General study points: Differentially abundant clones: around 1.2 between replicates, about 15 at around 14 days, approximately 18 at four. Approximately two-week clone count variance significantly increased as total template count grew.

No infections or other immune events were documented during collection. To note about this clone: No antigen is known for it.

The trim removed 4 bases at V and 0 bases at J, leaving 12 bases unmatched. The CDR3 has 17 amino acids. Looked up from germline, CDR1 is MGHRA and CDR2 is YSYEKL. Repertoires were generated with immunoSEQ multiplex PCR, while TCRdb's copy carries only in-frame clones and drops some. The data show approximately 120,000 clones, with roughly 90% seen just once and 8.4% held by the top ten. The source of this sequence is a person aged 18-69 years in good health. The sample taken for sequencing was blood. J is TRBJ2-7 and V is TRBV4-1; TRBD1 aligns across 7 bases. CDR3 nucleotides: TGCGCCAGCAGCCTCGGTGAGCCCGGGACAGTCTCCTACGAGCAGTACTTC. Its protein is CASSLGEPGTVSYEQYF.